A selection of T cell receptor beta chains follows, all from one sample in a study of shared clonotypes between healthy human individuals. The table came from immunoSEQ multiplex PCR; TCRdb's copy has only in-frame clones and leaves some out. The sample consists of over 750,000 clones, 90% to 98% of them appearing once. The sample was naive CD8+ T cells sorted from blood. Receptors were obtained from a man younger than 45 in good health. Each CDR3 is given with its conserved first and last residue. The D gene is left open where the match is weak. Clone size is given for some rows only: seen once, a few or many times, or a class if the clone is expanded.

-,TRBV6-5,TRBJ1-2,-,CASSYAFTGRYGYTF,TGTGCCAGCAGTTACGCGTTTACAGGAAGATACGGCTACACCTTC
-,TRBV10-1,TRBJ2-3,TRBD1,CASSESGTGEEDTQYF,TGCGCCAGCAGTGAGTCGGGGACAGGGGAAGAAGATACGCAGTATTTT
once,TRBV27,TRBJ2-2,-,CASSFGLNTGELFF,TGTGCCAGCAGTTTCGGGCTCAACACCGGGGAGCTGTTTTTT
-,TRBV11-3,TRBJ2-1,-,CASSLLAGPPYNEQFF,TGTGCCAGCAGCTTACTTGCGGGACCCCCCTACAATGAGCAGTTCTTC
once,TRBV28,TRBJ1-2,TRBD1,CASSRRTGVNGYTF,TGTGCCAGCAGCCGCCGGACAGGGGTAAATGGCTACACCTTC
-,TRBV29-1,TRBJ2-1,-,CSVEWGSYNEQFF,TGCAGCGTTGAGTGGGGGAGTTACAATGAGCAGTTCTTC
-,TRBV2,TRBJ1-2,TRBD1,CASSEGQGYNGYTF,TGTGCCAGCAGTGAAGGACAGGGATATAATGGCTACACCTTC
-,TRBV11-2,TRBJ2-7,TRBD1,CASSGEQGPLYEQYF,TGTGCCAGCAGCGGGGAACAGGGGCCCCTCTACGAGCAGTACTTC
-,TRBV6-5,TRBJ2-1,-,CASSYSEAASYNEQFF,TGTGCCAGCAGTTACTCGGAAGCGGCGAGCTACAATGAGCAGTTCTTC
-,TRBV7-2,TRBJ2-1,-,CASSLAGGGYGEQFF,TGTGCCAGCAGCTTAGCTGGAGGGGGATATGGTGAGCAGTTCTTC
-,TRBV20-1,TRBJ1-1,-,CSAREDTEAFF,TGCAGTGCTAGAGAGGACACTGAAGCTTTCTTT
-,TRBV14,TRBJ2-2,TRBD2,CASSPTSGRGTGELFF,TGTGCCAGCAGCCCTACTAGCGGGAGGGGCACCGGGGAGCTGTTTTTT
-,TRBV5-1,TRBJ1-1,-,CASRRIQNTEAFF,TGCGCCAGCAGACGGATCCAGAACACTGAAGCTTTCTTT
-,TRBV7-8,TRBJ2-7,-,CASSLHPGFSSYEQYF,TGTGCCAGCAGCTTACACCCCGGGTTCTCCTCCTACGAGCAGTACTTC
-,TRBV7-7,TRBJ2-1,TRBD2,CASSLGPGTSGRLDNEQFF,TGTGCCAGCAGCTTAGGCCCTGGAACTAGCGGGAGGTTAGACAATGAGCAGTTCTTC